This T cell receptor beta chain derives from a study of shared clonotypes between healthy human individuals (dated by TCRdb to 2020 to 2022). Regarding the study in general: The cohort comprised a couple of women and a few men aged 18 to 49 years. For each donor, CD4 naive and CD4 memory were each run on three plates, CD8 naive on two plates, and CD8 memory on one plate. Leukapheresis yielded between about 0.94 and 10 billion PBMCs per donor. To estimate repertoire size and how much clonotype sharing occurs between individuals, the study deeply sequenced the blood TCR repertoires of roughly 5 healthy adults. Libraries were prepared and TCR repertoires were sequenced by different laboratories using diverse techniques, in order to increase sequencing depth and limit assay-specific biases. Summary of the overall study and its limitations: Rarefaction of sorted-subset datasets indicated incomplete sequencing despite the large sequencing depth. Pairwise subsampling indicated that sequencing depth was expected to affect the degree of clonotype sharing among donors. Higher generation probabilities were observed for clonotypes shared by all four sorted-subset donors than for non-shared clonotypes. Across four donors, around 5% of naive CD4, approximately 3.6% of naive CD8, 2.3% of memory CD4, and 0.4% to 0.45% of memory CD8 clonotypes were shared. The small number of donors limited the genetic and exposure-history diversity represented. Naive subsets generally had larger estimated clonotype richness than memory subsets. Sampling was restricted to blood, and TCR repertoires in tissues likely differ from the TCR repertoires found in blood.

CD8 naive samples consisted of CD45RO-negative cells that were positively selected for CCR7, yielding a CD45RA+CCR7+ population without TemRA cells. The donors were healthy, HIV-negative adults with no recently reported acute infections or vaccinations. Every donor was a Caucasian adult residing in Nashville, Tennessee, USA. After blood collection by leukapheresis, PBMCs were isolated using Ficoll-Histopaque density gradient centrifugation and then cryopreserved in the vapor phase of liquid nitrogen. Analytical flow cytometry was used to check the purity and quantity of every magnetically sorted T cell population. Genomic DNA was isolated from each sorted fraction and quantified by UV absorbance on a Nanodrop 2000c. From its cysteine to its phenylalanine, the CDR3 spans 15 amino acids. This entry keeps only the CDR3 DNA: 45 bases, framed from base 1. CDR1 and CDR2, looked up from the germline V gene, are LGHNA and YNFKEQ. V is reduced by 0 bases and J by 4 bases, leaving a spacing of 10 bases between them.

Using the deep immunoSEQ assay, multiplex PCR amplified TCR CDR3 regions from genomic DNA. Genomic DNA extracted from each cell subset was distributed evenly over all wells of several immunoSEQ 96-well plates, and each plate served as one replicate. Each replicate PCR for sorted subsets received about 220 ng genomic DNA, equal to about 29,000 T cell genomes. The purified libraries were quantified using a Qubit 3.0 fluorometer, sized with a Bioanalyzer 2100, and then quantified again using the KAPA Library Quantification kit. A separate single-read 150-cycle Illumina NextSeq 550 flow cell was used to sequence each immunoSEQ 96-well plate. Concerning the study's data processing: Because the immunoSEQ output held only junctional sequences and lacked quality scores, the filtering could not match the filtering applied to full-length reads. Sequences were annotated with PyIR, a Python wrapper for IgBLAST v1.9, using IMGT germline references to assign V/J genes and CDR3. Reads were filtered out if the reads had weak V/J assignments (E-value above 1e-6), no CDR3, stop codons, out-of-frame junctions, or ambiguous translated residues. V3J clonotypes were defined as sequences sharing an identical inferred V gene, J gene, and CDR3 amino acid sequence. The percentage overlap between two repertoires was calculated by dividing the number of shared unique clonotypes by the size of the smaller repertoire. Richness of each repertoire was evaluated using RTK rarefaction, the Chao1 estimator, and Recon v2.1 estimates of unobserved clonotypes. Generation probabilities were computed with OLGA for all TCRbeta clonotypes obtained by the gDNA method from four donors. TCRdb re-hosts the immuneACCESS table, in-frame sequences only. Its copies lack some clones; in the studies checked, an unresolved V gene accounts for under half of them, and the cause for the rest is not known. The V and J calls and clone size were taken over from that table, and D and trimming were inferred from the DNA. This sample has about 2.1 million clones in its table, and 90% to 95% of those were observed once. The biggest ten clones account for around 1.7% of the sample.

A remark on this clone: Its antigen is still unknown. The sample holds no much larger clone one base away, and base qualities are not on file.

This receptor was obtained from a man aged 18-30 years in good health. Some clones in this sample may be carry-over from other donors' samples. The specimen sequenced was naive CD8+ T cells from PBMCs. The cell subset or site label here, explained by the study, means: CD45RA+CCR7+. Rearrangement joined TRBV4-2 to TRBJ2-1, and the D gene may be TRBD2, 6 bases matching. The DNA is TGTGCCAGCAGCCAAGATCCAGCGGGTTACAATGAGCAGTTCTTC. The translation is CASSQDPAGYNEQFF.